The rows below give T cell receptor beta chains drawn from one sample of a study of blood T cells in healthy people across ages. TCRdb called the 5' RACE reads again in MiXCR, with one record for every CDR3 protein. The repertoire consists of hundreds of thousands of distinct CDR3 sequences, with roughly 43% occurring once and the leading ten covering around an eighth. Input material: blood. The receptors here all came from a young man in good health. Both conserved end residues are trimmed from each CDR3. Clone size appears in some rows only: once, few, many, or a class for an expanded clone.

TRBJ2-3 | TRBV20-1 | - | SAKTGPHDTQY
TRBJ1-6 | TRBV5-1 | - | ASSQDGGQGKSPPH
TRBJ2-7 | TRBV28 | - | ATAGTSGSYEQY
TRBJ2-1 | TRBV3-1 | - | ASSQGLASYNEQF
TRBJ2-7 | TRBV2 | - | ASSGPGYEQY
TRBJ2-7 | TRBV6-2/TRBV6-3 | - | ASSYRSGGRSYEQY
TRBJ1-5 | TRBV6-1 | - | ASSGGLGNQPQH
TRBJ2-5 | TRBV6-5 | once | ASSKTSGGYQETQY
- | TRBV12-3/TRBV12-4 | - | ASRLAGGTQY
- | TRBV16 | few | ASSQSAGDGGNEQY
TRBJ2-3 | TRBV12-3/TRBV12-4 | once | ASSHWGGGGDTQY
TRBJ2-7 | TRBV19 | - | ASSIVQGSSYEQY
TRBJ1-5 | TRBV20-1 | - | SARDRTQPNQPQH
TRBJ2-3 | TRBV5-1 | - | ASSSTGPPSTDTQY
TRBJ1-2 | TRBV3-1 | few | ASSQSTGALHYGYT
TRBJ1-1 | TRBV10-3 | - | AISEPFSGNTEAF
TRBJ2-7 | TRBV6-6 | few | ASTTSGTGFQQY
TRBJ2-1 | TRBV11-3 | - | ASSSDGSPYNEQF
TRBJ2-1 | TRBV20-1 | few | SAASSGGETSSYNEQF
TRBJ2-7 | TRBV9 | - | ASSVLGAGNEQY
TRBJ2-4 | TRBV6-2/TRBV6-3 | few | ASSYALAKNIQY
- | TRBV28 | few | ASSSIGLLYEQY
TRBJ1-1 | TRBV6-5 | few | ASSYTGQGRVAF
TRBJ1-1 | TRBV20-1 | - | SAYQGGNTEAF
TRBJ2-1 | TRBV20-1 | once | SAKRGLAGVSSYNEQF
TRBJ1-2 | TRBV6-2/TRBV6-3 | few | ASSFRDTSPYGYT
TRBJ2-7 | TRBV4-2 | many | ASSQEAGGSYEQY
TRBJ1-6 | TRBV6-2/TRBV6-3 | - | ASSYSGGENSPLH
TRBJ1-5 | TRBV7-2 | - | ASSLMGQGNQPQH
TRBJ2-3 | TRBV20-1 | - | SARDRLAGNTDTQY
TRBJ2-3 | TRBV7-8 | - | ASSFLLFDTQY
TRBJ2-1 | TRBV28 | many | ASSYSHNEQF
TRBJ2-7 | TRBV7-9 | few | ASSPESSYEQY
TRBJ2-3 | TRBV14 | - | ASSEETGPLDTQY
TRBJ2-3 | TRBV7-2 | many | ASSRSGTSGGADTQY
TRBJ2-3 | TRBV12-3/TRBV12-4 | - | ASSRDYSTDTQY
TRBJ1-6 | TRBV4-2 | - | ASSQDFLGTSSYNSPPH
TRBJ1-2 | TRBV28 | few | ASRDRSLSNYGYT
- | TRBV10-3 | - | AIGQGEAETQY
TRBJ2-1 | TRBV29-1 | few | SAQGAGGGSYNEQF